This T cell receptor beta chain was sequenced in a study of Ad26.COV2.S vaccination and SARS-CoV-2 variants. Looking at the study overall: Participant was drawn from the COV1001 Ad26.COV2.S trial arm. Ad26.COV2.S given intramuscularly, once or twice 56 days apart.

Germline CDR1 SGHTA, CDR2 FQGTGA. The CDR3 is made up of 18 amino acids. V shed 5 bases and J 3 bases; nucleotides not matched to a gene: 15. Only in-frame clones appear in the TCRdb table, and some are missing; sequencing was by immunoSEQ multiplex PCR. The table includes more than 400,000 clones, roughly 87% detected once. Documented treatment: around 19 received Ad26.COV2.S at low or high dose, single or two shots; about 5 received placebo; per-sample allocation not given. Sample collection was performed on day 63 after the first vaccine or placebo injection. Participants' vaccine, an Ad26 vector, delivered Wuhan-strain SARS-CoV-2 spike.

The receptor was derived from a person aged 18-65 years who received the Ad26.COV2.S COVID-19 vaccine or a placebo. The material was peripheral blood, obtained in a trial of Ad26.COV2.S vaccine versus placebo. The chain joins TRBV7-3 to TRBJ2-3; TRBD1 matches at 9 bases. The chain's CDR3 is CASSPGQGTWATTDTQYF. As DNA, the CDR3 is TGTGCCAGCAGCCCAGGACAGGGGACGTGGGCCACGACAGATACGCAGTATTTT.